This T cell receptor (beta chain) is from a study of T cells expressing NK-cell markers. Findings of the study overall: In a handful of donors, dominant CD3+CD56+NKG2C+ clones formed roughly 1.0-7.5% of CD8+ cells.

To note about this clonotype: Its specificity is unknown.

Germline V gene sequence: CDR1 SGHRS, CDR2 YFSETQ. The CDR3 is 13 amino acids. No DNA is given; TCRdb re-called the 5' RACE reads and lists each CDR3 protein once. The table lists roughly 450,000 distinct CDR3 sequences. V gene TRBV5-1 combines with J gene TRBJ1-1. This TCR came from a woman between 45 and 60 years old in good health. What was sequenced was blood T cells: a sorted CD56 or NKG2C T cell subset, CD4+ or CD8+ T cells, or bulk PBMC T cells (not recorded which). CDR3 sequence: CASSGIPNTEAFF.